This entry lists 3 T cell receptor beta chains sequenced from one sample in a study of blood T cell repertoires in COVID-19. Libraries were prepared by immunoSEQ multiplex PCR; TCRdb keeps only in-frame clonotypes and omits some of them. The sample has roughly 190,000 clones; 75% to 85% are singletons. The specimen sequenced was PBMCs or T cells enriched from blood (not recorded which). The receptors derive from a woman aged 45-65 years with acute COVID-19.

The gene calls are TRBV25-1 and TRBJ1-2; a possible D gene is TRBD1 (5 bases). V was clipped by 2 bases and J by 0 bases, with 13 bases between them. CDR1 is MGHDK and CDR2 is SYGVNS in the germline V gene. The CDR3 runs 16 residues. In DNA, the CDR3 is TGTGCCAGCAGTGAAACCGGGACTGCAGCTAACTATGGCTACACCTTC. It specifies CASSETGTAANYGYTF.

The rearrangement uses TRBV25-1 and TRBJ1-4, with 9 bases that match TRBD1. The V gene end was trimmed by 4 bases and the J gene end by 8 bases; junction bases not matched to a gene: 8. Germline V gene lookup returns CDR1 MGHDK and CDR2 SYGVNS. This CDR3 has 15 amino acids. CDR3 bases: TGTGCCAGCAGTGTCCGACAGGGGGGAAGGGAAAAACTGTTTTTT. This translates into CASSVRQGGREKLFF.

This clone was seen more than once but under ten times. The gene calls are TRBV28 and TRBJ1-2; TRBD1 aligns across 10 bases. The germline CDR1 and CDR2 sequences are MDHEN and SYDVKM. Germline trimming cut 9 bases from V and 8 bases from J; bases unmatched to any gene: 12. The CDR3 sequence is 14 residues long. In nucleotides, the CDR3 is TGTGCCAGTGGGGGACAGGGGTATGAAGGGGGCTACACCTTC. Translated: CASGGQGYEGGYTF.